The 6 T cell receptor beta chains listed next were all sequenced from one sample in a study of graft-versus-host responses after intestinal transplantation. Measured with immunoSEQ multiplex PCR; TCRdb has only the in-frame clones, and not every one. The data hold under 85,000 clones, with around 91% observed a single time. These TCRs are of unknown antigen specificity. Sequencing used unstimulated CD8+ T cells sorted from spleen or lymph node cells, obtained before intestinal transplant. The receptors stem from a human donor who received an intestinal transplant.

This clone appeared once. The rearrangement uses TRBV13 and TRBJ1-4; tentatively, D is TRBD1 (6 bases). Trimming cost V 6 bases and J 3 bases, with 11 bases left between them. Germline V lookup: CDR1 PRHDT, CDR2 FYEKMQ (reference sequence). This CDR3 has 14 residues. In DNA, the CDR3 is TGTGCCAGCAGTCTCGGACAGCCTAATGAAAAACTGTTTTTT. Protein product: CASSLGQPNEKLFF.

The chain recombines TRBV6-5 with TRBJ2-1; tentatively, D is TRBD1 (6 bases). This CDR3 is built from 13 residues. Germline V gene data show CDR1 as MNHEY and CDR2 as SVGAGI. V was pared by 4 bases and J by 4 bases, with 8 bases between. The DNA of the CDR3 is TGTGCCAGCAGTTCGGGACATTACAATGAGCAGTTCTTC. This encodes CASSSGHYNEQFF.

The chain uses TRBV6-5 and TRBJ1-2; D possibly corresponds to TRBD1 (6 bases). V lost 0 bases, J lost 10 bases, and 15 bases lay in between. The germline gives CDR1 MNHEY, CDR2 SVGAGI. CDR3 length: 14 residues. CDR3 amino acids: CASSYSFWGQDYTF. The CDR3 bases are TGTGCCAGCAGTTACTCGTTTTGGGGGCAGGACTACACCTTC.

This sequence joins TRBV7-8 and TRBJ1-1, with TRBD1 identical over 10 bases. V trimming: 5 bases; J trimming: 2 bases; junction bases outside the gene matches: 5. The CDR3 length is 15 residues. CDR1 is SGHVS, CDR2 FQNEAQ, per germline. This chain's CDR3 is CASSQGTGVNTEAFF. The CDR3 DNA is TGTGCCAGCAGCCAAGGGACAGGGGTAAACACTGAAGCTTTCTTT.

This chain uses TRBV5-1 with TRBJ2-7; TRBD1 matches 7 bases. The junction had 2 bases not matched to a gene; V was cut back by 0 bases and J by 5 bases. This CDR3 region has 13 residues. Germline lookup yields CDR1 SGHRS and CDR2 YFSETQ. CDR3 sequence: CASSLEGAHEQYF. Written as DNA, the CDR3 is TGCGCCAGCAGCTTGGAGGGGGCCCACGAGCAGTACTTC.

The V gene is TRBV27, the J gene TRBJ1-2; 7 nucleotides agree with TRBD1. Germline assignment: CDR1 MNHEY and CDR2 SMNVEV (reference sequence). Trimming removed 3 bases from V and 4 bases from J; junction bases left unmatched: 2. There are 13 residues in the CDR3. The DNA of the CDR3 is TGTGCCAGCAGTTTTCAGGGGGTCTATGGCTACACCTTC. Translated: CASSFQGVYGYTF.